Shown below are 23 T cell receptor beta chains from a single sample sequenced in a study of CD8 T cells in ankylosing spondylitis. MiXCR, applied by TCRdb to the 5' RACE reads, yields one record per CDR3 protein. This sample has 150,000 to 200,000 distinct CDR3 sequences, with around a third found just once. Source material: synovial fluid, either unsorted or a sorted T cell fraction (not recorded which). Receptors were obtained from a male donor with ankylosing spondylitis.

The rearrangement links TRBV4-3 to TRBJ2-7, with 7 bases aligning to TRBD1. The V gene end was trimmed by 3 bases and the J gene end by 2 bases; junction bases not matched to a gene: 7. The CDR3 extends over 15 amino acids. The V gene's germline CDR1 is LGHNA and CDR2 YSLEER. The CDR3 region has the DNA TGCGCCAGCAGCCACCTGACAGGGACGACCTACGAGCAGTACTTC. Translated, it gives CASSHLTGTTYEQYF.

The CDR3 region is CSARGTSGVWMANEKLFF. In DNA form, the CDR3 reads TGCAGTGCCAGGGGGACTAGCGGGGTTTGGATGGCTAATGAAAAACTGTTTTTT. The J gene is TRBJ1-4, the V gene TRBV20-1, with 7 bases fitting TRBD1. The V and J ends lost 6 bases and 3 bases, in that order; junction bases with no gene match: 19. The length of the CDR3 is 18 residues. Germline lookup yields CDR1 DFQATT and CDR2 SNEGSKA (reference sequence).

The sample holds many counts of this clonotype. V usage is TRBV6-2 or TRBV6-3 and J usage is TRBJ1-5; possible D gene TRBD1, 5 bases. CDR1 is MNHEY, CDR2 SVGEGT, per germline. V was shortened by 6 bases and J by 6 bases, with 12 bases between the two germline ends. This CDR3 comprises 13 residues. The CDR3 DNA sequence: TGTGCCAGCAGGGGACGGACCGGTCAGCCCCAGCATTTT. Translation gives CASRGRTGQPQHF.

This clonotype was seen a handful of times. The CDR3, as DNA: TGTGCCATCAGTGTACAGGGGCCAACTGAAGCTTTCTTT. Residues: CAISVQGPTEAFF. This chain links TRBV10-3 with TRBJ1-1; 7 bases fit TRBD1. The CDR3 spans 13 residues. The germline gives CDR1 ENHRY, CDR2 SYGVKD. With V trimmed by 4 bases and J by 5 bases, 4 bases remained unmatched.

In its sample, this clonotype was seen a few times. The genes are TRBV3-1 and TRBJ2-7, with D uncertain. Trimming took off 1 base at V and 6 bases at J, with 7 bases between the two ends. CDR1 is LGHDT, CDR2 YNNKEL, per germline (reference sequence). The length of the CDR3 is 12 residues. The DNA of the CDR3 is TGTGCCAGCAGCCAAGGATTCTCCGAGCAGTACTTC. This codes for CASSQGFSEQYF.

In this sample, this clonotype turned up many times. This rearrangement joins TRBV4-1 to TRBJ2-1; D might be TRBD2 (6 bases). The germline V and J ends were trimmed by 0 bases and 0 bases, with 9 bases remaining between them. The CDR3 spans 16 residues. Germline CDR1 MGHRA, CDR2 YSYEKL. CDR3: CASSQDAGSSYNEQFF. CDR3 in DNA: TGCGCCAGCAGCCAAGACGCCGGGAGCTCCTACAATGAGCAGTTCTTC.

The rearrangement links TRBV7-2 to TRBJ2-2; TRBD2 might be the D (6 bases). The CDR3 runs 14 residues. V gave up 3 bases and J gave up 6 bases, with 11 bases separating them. The germline V gene has CDR1 SGHTA and CDR2 FQGNSA. The CDR3 sequence is CASSFGPSAGELFF. CDR3 bases: TGTGCCAGCAGCTTCGGGCCTAGCGCCGGGGAGCTGTTTTTT.

The chain has TRBV4-2 and TRBJ1-6; 8 positions agree with TRBD1. The germline V gene encodes CDR1 LGHNA and CDR2 YNFKEQ. Trimming cost V 3 bases and J 6 bases; bases outside gene matches: 10. The CDR3 contains 17 residues. CDR3 region: CASSHVGQVKFNSPLHF. The CDR3 DNA sequence: TGTGCCAGCAGCCATGTGGGACAGGTTAAATTTAATTCACCCCTCCACTTT.

This clonotype was observed a handful of times. The chain combines TRBV7-9 with TRBJ1-2; D is perhaps TRBD1 (5 bases). CDR3 length: 13 residues. Germline CDR1 is SEHNR and CDR2 is FQNEAQ (reference sequence). With 5 bases removed from V and 4 bases from J, the gap between germline ends came to 11 bases. CDR3 region: CASSPDTTYGYTF. The CDR3 DNA reads as TGTGCCAGCAGCCCGGACACCACCTATGGCTACACCTTC.

This clonotype is a singleton in its sample. The genes are TRBV28 and TRBJ2-7, with 8 bases aligning to TRBD1. Germline V lookup: CDR1 MDHEN, CDR2 SYDVKM. The CDR3 length is 16 residues. V gave up 4 bases and J gave up 3 bases; unmatched junction bases: 11. The CDR3 nucleotides read TGTGCCAGCAGTTCCCAGGGGGCGGGAATCTTCTACGAGCAGTACTTC. Its translation: CASSSQGAGIFYEQYF.

The rearrangement uses TRBV9 and TRBJ2-1; D possibly uses TRBD1 or TRBD2 (5 bases each). This CDR3 is 14 amino acids long. Germline V gene lookup returns CDR1 SGDLS and CDR2 YYNGEE. Trimming shortened V by 4 bases and J by 2 bases, and 10 bases separated the two germline ends. CDR3 sequence reads: CASSPEGTYNEQFF. CDR3 in DNA: TGTGCCAGCAGCCCCGAGGGGACCTACAATGAGCAGTTCTTC.

The chain has TRBV29-1 and TRBJ1-1; 7 bases match TRBD1. This CDR3 region has 15 residues. Germline V gene sequence: CDR1 SQVTM, CDR2 ANQGSEA. V dropped 4 bases and J dropped 5; count of bases not matched to a gene: 13. CDR3 amino acids: CSVGFDRERKTEAFF. The CDR3 nucleotides are TGCAGCGTTGGTTTCGACAGGGAGAGAAAAACTGAAGCTTTCTTT.

This clonotype was counted ten times or more. The V and J genes are TRBV11-2 and TRBJ2-7; TRBD2 might be the D (6 bases). The ends were cut back, 7 bases at V and 0 bases at J, with 16 bases in the middle. The CDR3 spans 15 residues. CDR1 and CDR2 from the germline V gene are SGHAT and FQNNGV. CDR3 in amino acids: CASTPAGGSSYEQYF. The CDR3 DNA reads TGTGCCAGCACCCCGGCCGGGGGAAGCTCCTACGAGCAGTACTTC.

The gene calls are TRBV20-1 and TRBJ2-5; 16 nucleotides align to TRBD2. The CDR3 covers 15 residues. Trimming removed 6 bases from V and 4 bases from J; junction bases left unmatched: 5. Germline V lookup: CDR1 DFQATT, CDR2 SNEGSKA (reference sequence). CDR3 sequence: CSAGTSGRAGETQYF. The CDR3 DNA follows: TGCAGTGCCGGGACTAGCGGGAGGGCAGGAGAGACCCAGTACTTC.

The genes are TRBV20-1 and TRBJ2-1; D may be TRBD2 (8 bases). With 0 bases removed from V and 6 bases from J, the gap between germline ends came to 18 bases. Germline loops: CDR1 DFQATT, CDR2 SNEGSKA (reference sequence). The CDR3 has 16 amino acids. The CDR3 here is CSARDREGANRNEQFF. CDR3 coding DNA: TGCAGTGCTAGAGATCGGGAGGGGGCCAACCGCAATGAGCAGTTCTTC.

The V call is TRBV12-3 or TRBV12-4, the J call TRBJ1-5; possible D gene TRBD1, 5 bases. V was shortened by 6 bases and J by 2 bases, with 14 bases between the two germline ends. The CDR3 extends over 15 amino acids. The CDR3 region is CASSLEGHGNQPQHF. CDR3 coding DNA: TGTGCCAGCAGCCTTGAGGGGCATGGCAATCAGCCCCAGCATTTT.

The chain is built from TRBV15 and TRBJ1-1, with 7 bases aligning to TRBD1. Germline CDR1 LNHNV, CDR2 YYDKDF (reference sequence). The CDR3 sequence is 15 residues long. J was trimmed by 0 bases and V by 2 bases; bases with no gene match: 3. CDR3 amino acids: CATSRLGQLNTEAFF. The CDR3 nucleotides read TGTGCCACCAGCAGACTGGGACAGTTGAACACTGAAGCTTTCTTT.

The sample holds a few counts of this clonotype. The rearrangement links TRBV25-1 to TRBJ1-5, with D hard to call. The germline V gene has CDR1 MGHDK and CDR2 SYGVNS. The CDR3 spans 13 residues. Trimming left V 9 bases short and J 0 bases short, with 9 bases between. The CDR3 sequence is CASSDYSNQPQHF. In nucleotides, the CDR3 is TGTGCCAGTTCAGATTATAGCAATCAGCCCCAGCATTTT.

This clonotype was counted only a few times. The DNA for the CDR3 is TGTGCCTGGAGTCCGCAGGGAGGTCAGCCCCAGCATTTT. Its protein is CAWSPQGGQPQHF. This sequence joins TRBV30 and TRBJ1-5, with a weak D call TRBD1 (5 bases). The CDR3 length is 13 residues. Germline lookup yields CDR1 GTSNPN and CDR2 SVGIG (reference sequence). V shed 2 bases and J shed 6 bases, with 11 bases lying between them.

This clonotype was recorded at least ten times. The chain uses TRBV12-3 or TRBV12-4 and TRBJ1-5; tentatively, D is TRBD1 (5 bases). The CDR3 is 15 residues long. V was cut by 3 bases and J by 4 bases, with 13 bases left in between. The CDR3 sequence: CASSFAAGPNQPQHF. CDR3 bases: TGTGCCAGCAGTTTTGCGGCAGGGCCTAATCAGCCCCAGCATTTT.

The chain employs TRBV30 and TRBJ2-1; 10 bases fit TRBD2. CDR1 is GTSNPN, CDR2 SVGIG, per germline (reference sequence). V was pared by 0 bases and J by 7 bases, with 3 bases of the junction left unmatched. The CDR3 sequence is 14 residues long. The chain's CDR3 is CAWSVAGGWNEQFF. DNA for the CDR3: TGTGCCTGGAGTGTAGCGGGAGGGTGGAATGAGCAGTTCTTC.

This clonotype has just a few counts. The chain employs TRBV5-5 and TRBJ2-7; D possibly uses TRBD1 or TRBD2 (5 bases each). Per the germline V gene, CDR1 is SGHKS and CDR2 is YYEKEE (reference sequence). V was trimmed by 6 bases and J by 0 bases, leaving 16 bases between them. The CDR3 covers 15 residues. The CDR3 protein is CASKAGTYSSYEQYF. The CDR3 DNA reads TGTGCCAGCAAAGCCGGGACCTACAGCTCCTACGAGCAGTACTTC.

The chain carries TRBV3-1 and TRBJ1-4; maybe TRBD1 (5 bases). Germline values: CDR1 LGHDT, CDR2 YNNKEL (reference sequence). V was trimmed by 4 bases and J by 7 bases, leaving 16 bases between them. This CDR3 contains 15 residues. Here the CDR3 DNA reads TGTGCCAGCAGCCCATCGGCCGGGGGTGGTGAAAAACTGTTTTTT. It codes for CASSPSAGGGEKLFF.